This T cell receptor beta chain is drawn from a study of type 1 regulatory T cells. About the research overall: T-allo10 is an in vitro-generated, Tr1-enriched CD4 T cell product specific for alloantigen.

MiXCR was run by TCRdb on the reads, yielding one entry per CDR3 protein. The sample lists roughly 40,000 distinct CDR3 sequences, 9.5% to 15% occurring once. Of note for this clonotype: Its antigen is as yet unknown. A read error may be the cause here, since a much bigger clone is one base away.

This TCR was recovered from a human donor in good health. Source material: cultured non-Tr1 T cells, either the whole culture or a sorted T cell fraction (not recorded which).

The CDR3 DNA follows: TGTGCCAGCAACTTAAGGTTTGAAAACAATGAGCAGTTCTTC. Its protein product is CASNLRFENNEQFF. This chain links TRBV7-2 with TRBJ2-1; D call uncertain. The germline V gene has CDR1 SGHTA and CDR2 FQGNSA. This CDR3 comprises 14 residues.